In its sample, the clone carrying this TCR beta chain was seen a few times. Antigen: not known. The data were obtained in a study of beta chain features in type 1 diabetes. Study-wide results and limits: Across all four CD4+ subsets, people with type 1 diabetes showed modestly shorter TCRB CDR3s.

Every bit of the isolated RNA underwent reverse transcription, so sequencing read expressed TCRB transcripts. Repertoires were generated with immunoSEQ multiplex PCR, while TCRdb's copy carries only in-frame clones and drops some. Of a few hundred thousand clones detected, about 15% appear once; the ten largest clones hold about 0.019%. The CDR3 totals 13 residues. Germline assignment: CDR1 KGHSH and CDR2 LQKENI. Between the trimmed V and J ends, which lost 4 bases and 7 bases, there was a span of 11 bases. This chain joins TRBV18 and TRBJ2-1; D is unclear. The receptor was derived from a man between 25 and 39 years old with type 1 diabetes. The sample taken for sequencing was naive CD4+ T cells from blood. The CDR3 protein is CASSQNSANEQFF. CDR3 DNA: TGTGCCAGCTCACAAAACTCTGCTAATGAGCAGTTCTTC.